The T cell receptor beta chain described here comes from a study of T cells in Graves' hyperthyroidism and ophthalmopathy. Losses at the gene ends were 5 bases for V and 5 bases for J; bases not matched to a gene: 4. The CDR3 spans 14 residues. CDR1 and CDR2 (germline): SGHAT, FQNNGV. Exclusion of a patient resulted from uncontrolled infection, other autoimmune disease, pregnancy or lactation. Each diagnosis was grounded in clinical symptoms, serum thyroxine and TRAb, thyroid ultrasound, and orbital computed tomography. TCR beta CDR3 region amplification was performed from RNA transcripts. The TCR CDR3 was amplified in a first-round RT-PCR using the HTBI primer set. Each CDR3 protein gets one entry after TCRdb re-called the multiplex PCR reads with MiXCR. The repertoire holds 550,000 to 700,000 distinct CDR3 sequences, with about 43% as singletons. Ten or more counts support this clonotype.

The specimen was peripheral blood or thyroid tissue (not recorded which). The rearrangement links TRBV11-2 to TRBJ2-2; 8 bases match TRBD1. The TCR originated in an adult woman with Graves' disease, either hyperthyroidism or ophthalmopathy (not recorded which). DNA for the CDR3: TGTGCCAGCAGCCAGGGGGCGCGTACCGGGGAGCTGTTTTTT. Translated: CASSQGARTGELFF.